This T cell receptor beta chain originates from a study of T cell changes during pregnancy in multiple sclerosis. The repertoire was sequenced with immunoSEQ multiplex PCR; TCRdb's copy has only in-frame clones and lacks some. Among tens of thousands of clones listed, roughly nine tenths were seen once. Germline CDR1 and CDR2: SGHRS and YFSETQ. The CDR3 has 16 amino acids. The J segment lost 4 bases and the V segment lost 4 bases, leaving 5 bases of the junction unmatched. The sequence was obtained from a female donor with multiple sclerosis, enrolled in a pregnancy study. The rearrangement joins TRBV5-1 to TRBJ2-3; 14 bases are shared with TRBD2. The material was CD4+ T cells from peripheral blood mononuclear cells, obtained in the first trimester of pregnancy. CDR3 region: CASSHGLAGGPDTQYF. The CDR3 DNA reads TGCGCCAGCAGCCATGGACTAGCGGGAGGTCCAGATACGCAGTATTTT. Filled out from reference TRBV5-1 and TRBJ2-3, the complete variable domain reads KAGVTQTPRYLIKTRGQQVTLSCSPISGHRSVSWYQQTPGQGLQFLFEYFSETQRNKGNFPGRFSGRQFSNSRSEMNVSTLELGDSALYLCASSHGLAGGPDTQYFGPGTRLTVL.